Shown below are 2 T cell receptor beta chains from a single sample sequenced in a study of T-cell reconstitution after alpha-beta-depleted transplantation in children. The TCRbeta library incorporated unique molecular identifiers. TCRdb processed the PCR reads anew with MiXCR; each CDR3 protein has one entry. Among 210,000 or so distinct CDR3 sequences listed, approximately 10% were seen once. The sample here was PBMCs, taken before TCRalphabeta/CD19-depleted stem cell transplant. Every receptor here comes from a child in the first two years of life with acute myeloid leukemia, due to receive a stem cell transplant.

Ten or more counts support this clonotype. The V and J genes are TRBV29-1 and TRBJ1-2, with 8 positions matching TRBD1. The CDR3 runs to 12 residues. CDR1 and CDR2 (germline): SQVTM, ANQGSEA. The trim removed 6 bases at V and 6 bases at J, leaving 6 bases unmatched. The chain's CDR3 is CSVGGQDHGYTF. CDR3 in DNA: TGCAGCGTGGGGGGACAGGACCATGGCTACACCTTC.

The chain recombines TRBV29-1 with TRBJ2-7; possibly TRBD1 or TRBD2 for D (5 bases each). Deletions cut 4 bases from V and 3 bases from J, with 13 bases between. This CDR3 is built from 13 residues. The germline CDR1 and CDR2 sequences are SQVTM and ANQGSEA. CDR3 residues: CSVASGRDYEQYF. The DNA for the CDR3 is TGCAGCGTTGCGTCGGGGCGTGACTACGAGCAGTACTTC.